The next 3 T cell receptor beta chains were all read from a single sample in a study of T cell responses to AZD1222 COVID-19 vaccine. TCRdb keeps only in-frame clones here, not all; method: immunoSEQ multiplex PCR. The sample holds more than 100,000 clones, 85% seen once. Specimen: peripheral blood, collected 28 days after the second dose of the MenACWY control vaccine. The source of these receptors is an adult who received the MenACWY meningococcal vaccine as a control.

The chain carries TRBV6-5 and TRBJ1-6; no definite D call. The CDR3 totals 12 residues. Between the trimmed V and J ends, which lost 5 bases and 7 bases, there was a span of 6 bases. From germline, CDR1 is MNHEY and CDR2 SVGAGI. CDR3 loop: CASSKPNSPLHF. CDR3 sequence (DNA): TGTGCCAGCAGTAAGCCGAATTCACCCCTCCACTTT.

The table lists this clone with a few counts. This chain uses TRBV7-8 with TRBJ1-1; D perhaps matches TRBD1 (5 bases). The length of the CDR3 is 13 residues. CDR1 and CDR2 from the germline V gene are SGHVS and FQNEAQ. With 3 bases removed from V and 0 bases from J, the gap between germline ends came to 5 bases. The CDR3 spells CASSLTVNTEAFF. In nucleotides, the CDR3 is TGTGCCAGCAGCTTGACAGTGAACACTGAAGCTTTCTTT. Looking up the rest from reference TRBV7-8 and TRBJ1-1 gives the full variable domain: GAGVSQSPRYKVAKRGQDVALRCDPISGHVSLFWYQQALGQGPEFLTYFQNEAQLDKSGLPSDRFFAERPEGSVSTLKIQRTQQEDSAVYLCASSLTVNTEAFFGQGTRLTVV.

The chain uses TRBV5-4 and TRBJ2-7; 14 positions match TRBD2. This CDR3 region has 16 residues. Germline CDR1 reads SGHNT; CDR2 reads YYREEE (reference sequence). V was pared by 4 bases and J by 3 bases, with 6 bases of the junction left unmatched. The CDR3: CASSPGGTSGGYEQYV. Here the CDR3 DNA reads TGTGCCAGCAGCCCCGGAGGGACTAGCGGGGGCTACGAGCAGTACGTC.